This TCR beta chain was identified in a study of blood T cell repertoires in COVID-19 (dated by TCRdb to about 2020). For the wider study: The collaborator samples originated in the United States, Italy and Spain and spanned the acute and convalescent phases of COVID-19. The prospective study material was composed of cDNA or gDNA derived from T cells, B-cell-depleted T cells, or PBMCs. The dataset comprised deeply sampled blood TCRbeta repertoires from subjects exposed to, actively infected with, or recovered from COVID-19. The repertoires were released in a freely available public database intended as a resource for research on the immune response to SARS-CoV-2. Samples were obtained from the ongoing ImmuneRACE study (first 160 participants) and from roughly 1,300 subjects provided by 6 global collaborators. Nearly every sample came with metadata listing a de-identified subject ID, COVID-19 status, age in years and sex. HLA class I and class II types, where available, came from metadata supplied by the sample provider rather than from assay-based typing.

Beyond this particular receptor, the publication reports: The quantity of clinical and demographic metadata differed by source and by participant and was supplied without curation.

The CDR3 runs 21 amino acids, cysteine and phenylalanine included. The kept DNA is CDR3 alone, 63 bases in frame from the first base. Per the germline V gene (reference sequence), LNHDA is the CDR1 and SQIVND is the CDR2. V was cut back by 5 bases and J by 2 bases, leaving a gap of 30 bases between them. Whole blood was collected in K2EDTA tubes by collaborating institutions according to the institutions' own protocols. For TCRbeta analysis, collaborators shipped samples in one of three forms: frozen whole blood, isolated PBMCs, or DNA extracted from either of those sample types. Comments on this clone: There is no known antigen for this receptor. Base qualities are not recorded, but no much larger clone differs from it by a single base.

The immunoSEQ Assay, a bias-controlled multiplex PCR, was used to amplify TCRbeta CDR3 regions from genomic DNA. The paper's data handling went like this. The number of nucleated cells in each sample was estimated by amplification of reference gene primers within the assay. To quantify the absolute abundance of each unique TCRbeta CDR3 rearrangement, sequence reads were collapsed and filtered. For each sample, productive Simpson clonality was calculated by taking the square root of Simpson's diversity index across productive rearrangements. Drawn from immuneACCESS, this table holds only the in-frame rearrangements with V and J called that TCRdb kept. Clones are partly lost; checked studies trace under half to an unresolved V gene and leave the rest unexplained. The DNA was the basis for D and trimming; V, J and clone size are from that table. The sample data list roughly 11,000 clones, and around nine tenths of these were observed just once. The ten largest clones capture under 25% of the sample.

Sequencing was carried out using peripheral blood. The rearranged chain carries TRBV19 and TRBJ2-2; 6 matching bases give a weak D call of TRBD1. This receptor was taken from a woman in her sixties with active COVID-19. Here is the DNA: TGTGCCAGTAGTTCGTTTGAACATACTCCAGGACAGTTCATCAACACCGGGGAGCTGTTTTTT. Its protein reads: CASSSFEHTPGQFINTGELFF.